This is a list of T cell receptor beta chains from one sample in a study of human T cells and chemical hapten exposure. TCRdb independently ran MiXCR on the RACE reads; one entry per CDR3 protein. The sample contains fewer than 85,000 distinct CDR3 sequences, about 8.6% of which appear only once. Sequencing input: whole blood. The receptors here all came from a female donor in good health. Some clones in this sample may be carry-over from other donors' samples. Each CDR3 is given with its conserved first and last residue. D genes are given only for firm matches. Some rows have no size entry. The others give once, few or many, or a class for an expanded clone.

- | few | TRBJ1-6 | TRBV4-1 | CASSPRGPNSPLHF | TGCGCCAGCAGCCCCCGGGGGCCTAATTCACCCCTCCACTTT
- | - | TRBJ1-1 | TRBV6-2/TRBV6-3 | CASRRANRVTEAFF | TGTGCCAGCAGAAGGGCTAATCGGGTTACTGAAGCTTTCTTT
- | - | TRBJ2-3 | TRBV12-3/TRBV12-4 | CERSGGLRRWTDTQYF | TGTGAAAGAAGTGGGGGTCTGAGGCGGTGGACAGATACGCAGTATTTT
TRBD1 | many | TRBJ2-3 | TRBV6-5 | CASSRGRARTDTQYF | TGTGCCAGCAGCAGGGGGCGAGCCCGCACAGATACGCAGTATTTT
- | - | TRBJ1-2 | TRBV12-3/TRBV12-4 | CASSPPRFRDYGYTF | TGTGCCAGCAGTCCCCCAAGATTCCGCGATTATGGCTACACCTTC
- | - | TRBJ1-2 | TRBV6-5 | CASSYGGYGYTF | TGTGCCAGCAGTTACGGGGGCTATGGCTACACCTTC
- | - | TRBJ2-1 | TRBV6-2/TRBV6-3 | CASSSSGNEQFF | TGTGCCAGCAGTTCAAGCGGAAACGAGCAGTTCTTC
TRBD1 | - | TRBJ1-5 | TRBV12-3/TRBV12-4 | CASSLGRDRGYQPQHF | TGTGCCAGCAGCCTGGGCCGGGACAGGGGATATCAGCCCCAGCATTTT
TRBD1 | - | TRBJ2-3 | TRBV2 | CASREWDSSTDTQYF | TGTGCCAGCAGGGAATGGGACAGCTCCACAGATACGCAGTATTTT
- | - | TRBJ1-1 | TRBV20-1 | CSARDPRRTAVTEAFF | TGCAGTGCTAGAGATCCTCGCCGGACAGCCGTCACTGAAGCTTTCTTT
TRBD1 | - | TRBJ2-7 | TRBV5-1 | CASSPRQGAYEQYF | TGCGCCAGCAGCCCGCGACAGGGAGCCTACGAGCAGTACTTC
TRBD1 | - | TRBJ1-1 | TRBV6-5 | CASSYHRGRPSPRRENTEAFF | TGTGCCAGCAGTTACCACAGGGGAAGGCCATCTCCTCGCCGGGAGAACACTGAAGCTTTCTTT
TRBD2 | few | TRBJ2-5 | TRBV12-3/TRBV12-4 | CASKPTGTSGAGKTDPQETQYF | TGTGCCAGCAAACCGACCGGGACTAGCGGGGCGGGAAAGACCGACCCCCAAGAGACCCAGTACTTC
TRBD2 | many | TRBJ2-3 | TRBV20-1 | CSARASSGRTDTQYF | TGCAGTGCTAGAGCGTCCAGCGGGAGGACAGATACGCAGTATTTT
- | many | TRBJ1-5 | TRBV28 | CASSLLRGAHQPQHF | TGTGCCAGCAGTTTATTACGGGGGGCACATCAGCCCCAGCATTTT
- | few | TRBJ1-5 | TRBV20-1 | CSARRAWGGRRNQPQHF | TGCAGTGCTAGACGGGCGTGGGGGGGAAGGCGCAATCAGCCCCAGCATTTT
- | medium-sized | TRBJ2-3 | TRBV6-2/TRBV6-3 | CASTGGQASTDTQYF | TGTGCCAGCACTGGGGGGCAAGCTAGCACAGATACGCAGTATTTT
- | - | TRBJ2-1 | TRBV27 | CASRNDGYNEQFF | TGTGCCAGCAGAAACGACGGCTACAATGAGCAGTTCTTC
- | - | TRBJ2-3 | TRBV4-3 | CASSQAPNTDTQYF | TGCGCCAGCAGCCAAGCTCCTAACACAGATACGCAGTATTTT
- | many | TRBJ2-4 | TRBV20-1 | CSARDTRGLAKNIQYF | TGCAGTGCTAGAGACACACGGGGCCTAGCCAAAAACATTCAGTACTTC
- | many | TRBJ2-4 | TRBV18 | CASSRTLGAGLAKNIQYF | TGTGCCAGCTCACGGACCCTAGGGGCCGGACTAGCCAAAAACATTCAGTACTTC
TRBD1 | - | TRBJ1-1 | TRBV27 | CAVRTGGTETFF | TGTGCAGTAAGGACAGGGGGAACTGAAACTTTCTTT
- | - | TRBJ2-3 | TRBV29-1 | CSGLTAFHFTDTQYF | TGCAGCGGTCTAACAGCGTTTCATTTCACAGATACGCAGTATTTT
- | many | TRBJ2-2 | TRBV12-3/TRBV12-4 | CASSRQRLNTGELFF | TGTGCCAGCAGTCGACAGCGGCTGAACACCGGGGAGCTGTTTTTT
- | few | TRBJ1-5 | TRBV12-3/TRBV12-4 | CASSPHSNQPQHF | TGTGCCAGCAGCCCACATAGCAATCAGCCCCAGCATTTT
- | many | TRBJ2-3 | TRBV29-1 | CSVLRQTSTDTQYF | TGCAGCGTTCTCCGCCAGACCAGCACAGATACGCAGTATTTT
- | - | TRBJ1-6 | TRBV15 | CATSNTRQYNSPLHF | TGTGCCACCAGCAATACTCGACAGTATAATTCACCCCTCCACTTT
- | many | TRBJ2-3 | TRBV12-3/TRBV12-4 | CASSLNPDTQYF | TGTGCCAGCAGTTTGAATCCCGATACGCAGTATTTT